These T cell receptor beta chains were read from a single sample in a study of T cells in Graves' hyperthyroidism and ophthalmopathy. TCRdb re-called the multiplex PCR reads through MiXCR, storing one row per CDR3 protein. The sample lists about 210,000 distinct CDR3 sequences, approximately 17% occurring once. The sequenced sample consisted of blood. These receptors were collected from a man over 45 with Graves' hyperthyroidism. Both conserved end residues are part of each CDR3. The D gene is left open where the match is weak. Clone size is stated in some rows and not others, as once, few, many or a class when expanded.

TRBJ1-6	many	NA	TRBV20-1	CSARSHRASSYNSPLHF	TGCAGTGCTAGATCACACAGGGCAAGCTCCTATAATTCACCCCTCCACTTT
TRBJ2-4	many	TRBD1	TRBV2	CASGDRSLAKNIQYF	TGTGCCAGCGGGGACAGGTCCTTAGCCAAAAACATTCAGTACTTC
TRBJ2-3	many	NA	TRBV19	CASSIWTPRGDTQYF	TGTGCCAGTAGTATTTGGACACCCCGGGGAGATACGCAGTATTTT
TRBJ2-3	NA	TRBD2	TRBV9	CASSVGHVTSGGTSTDTQYF	TGTGCCAGCAGCGTAGGTCACGTGACTAGCGGGGGGACTAGCACAGATACGCAGTATTTT
TRBJ2-1	many	NA	TRBV27	CASGRESSYNEQFF	TGTGCCAGCGGACGGGAGAGCTCCTACAATGAGCAGTTCTTC
TRBJ2-2	few	NA	TRBV9	CASSRTRLVGNSGELFF	TGTGCCAGCAGCCGAACCCGACTAGTTGGGAACAGCGGGGAGCTGTTTTTT
TRBJ2-7	few	NA	TRBV20-1	CSAKLPRSYEQYF	TGCAGTGCCAAACTCCCCCGGAGCTACGAGCAGTACTTC
TRBJ2-5	NA	TRBD2	TRBV12-3/TRBV12-4	CASSPLAGGETQYF	TGTGCCAGCAGTCCCCTAGCGGGAGGAGAGACCCAGTACTTC
TRBJ2-1	NA	TRBD1	TRBV5-4	CASSRPGTGGRNEQFF	TGTGCCAGCAGCCGACCCGGGACAGGGGGCCGTAATGAGCAGTTCTTC
TRBJ2-3	many	NA	TRBV18	CASSPYNGDTQYF	TGTGCCAGCTCACCATACAACGGTGATACGCAGTATTTT
TRBJ2-3	NA	NA	TRBV4-3	CASSQEGQNTDTQYF	TGCGCCAGCAGCCAAGAGGGCCAGAACACAGATACGCAGTATTTT
TRBJ2-7	many	TRBD2	TRBV12-3/TRBV12-4	CASSSGGSAYEQYF	TGTGCCAGCAGTTCGGGCGGGAGCGCCTACGAGCAGTACTTC
TRBJ2-3	many	TRBD1	TRBV12-3/TRBV12-4	CASSPRDRASNTQYF	TGTGCCAGCAGTCCCCGGGACAGGGCGTCTAATACGCAGTATTTT